The entry below gives a single T cell receptor (beta chain) sequence along with its context. The clone's antigen remains unknown. It has no much larger one-base neighbor in the sample; base qualities were not kept. The sample belongs to a study of CD8 T cells in Susac syndrome (dated by TCRdb to between 2018 and 2020). For context, the study as a whole: Whether CD8+ T cell activation and differentiation in Susac syndrome was antigen driven was tested using repertoire sequencing. The clonality of the CD8+ T cell repertoire was compared across over 9 healthy donors, roughly 14 Susac syndrome patients and fewer than 16 multiple sclerosis patients. Broader findings and caveats from the paper: The study acknowledged that relatively few individuals were included in the TCR sequencing and HLA analysis.

High-throughput TCR beta sequencing profiled peripheral blood CD8+ and CD4+ T cells from healthy donors, Susac syndrome patients and multiple sclerosis patients. Multiple sclerosis controls were treatment-naive patients with stable or active relapsing-remitting disease fulfilling revised McDonald criteria. Bulk CD8+ and CD4+ T cells were purified by magnetic negative isolation, whereas CD8+ TEMRA cells were enriched by FACS. Blood was collected in EDTA tubes and processed within 24 hours, with PBMCs isolated through density gradient centrifugation. PBMCs intended for TCR sequencing were cryopreserved in liquid nitrogen and were subsequently thawed in a 37 degrees C water bath. The sorted or isolated CD4+, CD8+ and CD8+ TEMRA cells reached a purity of at least 90%. RNA was extracted using the RNeasy kit, and roughly 0.45 to 1 microgram was reverse transcribed with random hexamers. The immunoSEQ multiplex PCR assay, which covers 54 Vbeta and 13 Jbeta segments, was used to amplify TCR beta CDR3 regions. PCR amplification bias was corrected by using a synthetic template baseline for primer optimization and computational correction. As for the authors' bioinformatics: Only productive sequences were kept, with reads annotated to V, D and J genes according to IMGT and analyzed in immunoSEQ Analyzer. Clonality was calculated as one minus the Shannon entropy normalized by log2 of the number of productive unique sequences. Public and private clones were assessed among the 100 most prevalent clones of each patient and control. Clones were defined as Susac-specific when absent from the healthy and MS cohorts, from roughly 1,000 published viral clones and from other ImmuneACCESS disease sequences. TCRdb reprocessed the public reads (quality trimming at Q25 with fastp, clone calling with MiXCR) and kept in-frame beta chains. Every distinct CDR3 protein forms one entry, paired with its most common genes and DNA. The V and J calls, along with clone size, are taken from TCRdb and not from the paper's own processing. In all, the sample holds 250,000 to 300,000 distinct CDR3 sequences, and about 88% of those were seen once. Around 0.12% of the sample belongs to the ten largest clones.

The sample consisted of CD8+ T cells from PBMCs. The source of this sequence is a human donor with multiple sclerosis.

The DNA sequence is given as TGTGCCAGTAGCTCCCAACTAGCGCACACCAAAAACATTCAGTACTTC. Its coded protein is CASSSQLAHTKNIQYF. The chain links TRBV19 with TRBJ2-4, with 7 middle bases fitting TRBD2. V has 6 bases trimmed and J has 2 bases trimmed; junction bases matching no gene number 10. CDR1 LNHDA and CDR2 SQIVND were looked up in the germline V gene (reference sequence). Counted from cysteine to phenylalanine, this CDR3 has 16 amino acids. Here the CDR3 DNA is all that survives: 48 bases in frame from base 1.